Listed below are T cell receptor beta chains from one sample, sequenced in a study of blood T cell repertoires in COVID-19. Data came from immunoSEQ multiplex PCR; TCRdb stores just in-frame clones and leaves some out. The data hold over 200,000 clones, with around four fifths observed a single time. Sequenced material: peripheral blood. Receptors were obtained from a man in his forties or fifties with active or convalescent COVID-19. The CDR3 runs from the conserved cysteine through the conserved F or W. A D gene is named only where the DNA matches it firmly. Clone size is stated in some rows and not others, as once, few, many or a class when expanded.

j_gene	d_gene	abundance	v_gene	CDR3nt	CDR3aa
TRBJ1-4	.	few	TRBV19	TGTGCCAGTAGTAACAGGGCTTGGATCACTAATGAAAAACTGTTTTTT	CASSNRAWITNEKLFF
TRBJ2-7	TRBD1	.	TRBV5-1	TGCGCCAGCAGCTTGGAAGGACAGGGGGCGCGAGAGCAGTACTTC	CASSLEGQGAREQYF
TRBJ2-7	.	.	TRBV5-6	TGTGCCAGCAGCTCCGGTTACGAGCAGTACTTC	CASSSGYEQYF
TRBJ1-5	.	.	TRBV7-2	TGTGCCAGCAGCTTAGTTCAGGGCAGCAATCAGCCCCAGCATTTT	CASSLVQGSNQPQHF
TRBJ1-1	.	.	TRBV7-9	TGTGCCAGCCGATCCCAAGGGCAGGGTGTTGAAGCTTTCTTT	CASRSQGQGVEAFF
TRBJ1-2	TRBD1	.	TRBV10-3	TGTGCCATCAGACAGGGGGTTGGCTATGGCTACACCTTC	CAIRQGVGYGYTF
TRBJ2-3	.	.	TRBV2	TGTGCCAGCAGTGAAGTTTTGTTCGTAGATACGCAGTATTTT	CASSEVLFVDTQYF
TRBJ2-6	TRBD1	.	TRBV6-1	TGTGCCAGCAGTGTTGGACAGGGGACAGGGGCCAACGTCCTGACTTTC	CASSVGQGTGANVLTF
TRBJ2-7	TRBD1	few	TRBV10-2	TGCGCCAGCAGCTGGACAGGGGGTGATTACGAGCAGTACTTC	CASSWTGGDYEQYF
TRBJ1-3	TRBD1	.	TRBV7-8	TGTGCCAGCAGCCAATACAGGGGAAATCCTGGAAACACCATATATTTT	CASSQYRGNPGNTIYF
TRBJ2-5	TRBD1	.	TRBV9	TGTGCCAACACTTTTGAAACAGGGGTCGCGGAGACCCAGTACTTC	CANTFETGVAETQYF
TRBJ1-4	.	.	TRBV7-2	TGTGCCAGCAGACCGGGACAACTGAATGAAAAACTGTTTTTT	CASRPGQLNEKLFF
TRBJ2-5	TRBD1	.	TRBV18	TGTGCCAGCTCTAGAGGGACAGGGCCGGGAGAGACCCAGTACTTC	CASSRGTGPGETQYF
TRBJ2-3	.	few	TRBV5-4	TGTGCCAGCAGCTTGGGCAGCGGCCTTGCCACAGATACGCAGTATTTT	CASSLGSGLATDTQYF
TRBJ2-7	TRBD1	.	TRBV7-2	TGTGCCAGCAGCTCGGGACAGGTTCGCGAGCAGTACTTC	CASSSGQVREQYF
TRBJ1-2	.	.	TRBV19	TGTGCCAGTAGTATCTTAAATGCGGGTAACTATGGCTACACCTTC	CASSILNAGNYGYTF